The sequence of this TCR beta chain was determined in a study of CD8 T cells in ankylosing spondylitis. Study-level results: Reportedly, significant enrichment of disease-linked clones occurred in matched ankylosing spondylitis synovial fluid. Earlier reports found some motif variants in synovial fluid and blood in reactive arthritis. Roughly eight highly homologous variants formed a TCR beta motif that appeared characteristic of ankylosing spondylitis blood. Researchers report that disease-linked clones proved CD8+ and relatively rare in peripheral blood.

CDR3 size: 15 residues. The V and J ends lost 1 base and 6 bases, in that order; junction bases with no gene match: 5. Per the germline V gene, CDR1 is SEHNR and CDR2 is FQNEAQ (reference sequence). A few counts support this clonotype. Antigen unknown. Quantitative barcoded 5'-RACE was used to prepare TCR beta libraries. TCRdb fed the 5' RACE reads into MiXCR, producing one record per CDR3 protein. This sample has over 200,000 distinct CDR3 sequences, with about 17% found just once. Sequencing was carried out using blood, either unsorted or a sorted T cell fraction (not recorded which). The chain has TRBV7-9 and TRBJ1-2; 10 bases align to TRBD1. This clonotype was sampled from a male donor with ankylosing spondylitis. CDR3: CASSLEEGTGDGYTF. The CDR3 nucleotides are TGTGCCAGCAGCTTAGAGGAGGGGACAGGGGATGGCTACACCTTC. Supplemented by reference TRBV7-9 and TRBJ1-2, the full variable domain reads DTGVSQNPRHKITKRGQNVTFRCDPISEHNRLYWYRQTLGQGPEFLTYFQNEAQLEKSRLLSDRFSAERPKGSFSTLEIQRTEQGDSAMYLCASSLEEGTGDGYTFGSGTRLTVV.